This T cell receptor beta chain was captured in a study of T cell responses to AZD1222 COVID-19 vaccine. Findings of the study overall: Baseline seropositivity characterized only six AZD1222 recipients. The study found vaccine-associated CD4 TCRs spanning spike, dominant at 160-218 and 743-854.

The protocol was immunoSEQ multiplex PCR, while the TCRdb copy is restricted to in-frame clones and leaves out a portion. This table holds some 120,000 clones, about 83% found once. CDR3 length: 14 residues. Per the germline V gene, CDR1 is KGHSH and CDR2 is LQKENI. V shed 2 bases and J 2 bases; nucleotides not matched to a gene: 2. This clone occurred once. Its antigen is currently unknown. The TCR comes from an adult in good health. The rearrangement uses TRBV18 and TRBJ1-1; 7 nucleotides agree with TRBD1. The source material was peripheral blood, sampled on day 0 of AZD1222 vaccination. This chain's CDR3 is CASSPNRGNTEAFF. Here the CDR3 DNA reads TGTGCCAGCTCACCAAACAGGGGAAACACTGAAGCTTTCTTT.